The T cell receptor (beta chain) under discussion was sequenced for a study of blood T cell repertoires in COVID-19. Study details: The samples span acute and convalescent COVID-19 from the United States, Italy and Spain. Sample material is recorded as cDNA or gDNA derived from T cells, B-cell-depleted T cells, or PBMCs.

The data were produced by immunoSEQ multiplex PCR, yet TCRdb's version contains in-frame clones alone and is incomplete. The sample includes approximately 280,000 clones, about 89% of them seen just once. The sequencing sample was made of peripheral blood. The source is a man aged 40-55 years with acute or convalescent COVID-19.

The CDR3 coding sequence is TGTGCCAGCAGTGAGGGGTGGAGGGCCAAAAACATTCAGTACTTC. It yields the protein CASSEGWRAKNIQYF. J is TRBJ2-4 and V is TRBV2; tentative D call: TRBD2 (5 bases). The ends were cut back, 3 bases at V and 1 base at J, with 10 bases in the middle. The CDR3 consists of 15 residues. Germline V CDR1 and CDR2: SNHLY, FYNNEI.